A selection of T cell receptor beta chains follows, all from one sample in a study of blood T cell repertoires in COVID-19. TCRdb keeps only in-frame clones here, not all; method: immunoSEQ multiplex PCR. The repertoire includes 200,000 to 250,000 clones, 83% of them detected once, and roughly 1.2% sits in the top ten. The sample consisted of peripheral blood. The receptors were gathered from a woman in her twenties or thirties with COVID-19, enrolled during active disease. The CDR3 runs from the conserved cysteine through the conserved F or W. A D gene is named only where the DNA matches it firmly. Rows give clone size only sometimes, using once, few, many, or a class for an expanded clone.

>TRBV28|TRBJ2-3|.|once
TGTGCCAGCAGGGACAGCCTCACAGATACGCAGTATTTT
CASRDSLTDTQYF
>TRBV15|TRBJ1-4|.|.
TGTGCCACCAGCAGAGATCAAGGACACGCAACTAATGAAAAACTGTTTTTT
CATSRDQGHATNEKLFF
>TRBV19|TRBJ2-2|TRBD1|.
TGTGCCACCCACGCGGGACAGGGGAACACCGGGGAGCTGTTTTTT
CATHAGQGNTGELFF
>TRBV11-2|TRBJ2-1|TRBD2|many
TGTGCCAGCAGCTCCGGGACTAGGCTCTACAATGAGCAGTTCTTC
CASSSGTRLYNEQFF
>TRBV2|TRBJ2-3|.|.
TGTGCCAGCAGTGAAGCGCCCAGCGGAGATACGCAGTATTTT
CASSEAPSGDTQYF
>TRBV2|TRBJ1-5|TRBD1|.
TGTGCCAGCATGTCGGACAGGGTAAATCAGCCCCAGCATTTT
CASMSDRVNQPQHF
>TRBV7-2|TRBJ2-2|.|few
TGTGCCAGCAGCTCCCTGGCTAGCCAGATCGGGGAGCTGTTTTTT
CASSSLASQIGELFF
>TRBV30|TRBJ1-2|.|.
TGTGCCTGGAGTGTTGGGGAAGGGGGTAACTATGGCTACACCTTC
CAWSVGEGGNYGYTF
>TRBV5-1|TRBJ2-7|TRBD2|.
TGCGCCAGCAGCCCGGGACTAGGCACCTACGAGCAGTACTTC
CASSPGLGTYEQYF
>TRBV19|TRBJ2-5|.|.
TGTGCCAGTAGTGGAGGGACCGTAGAGACCCAGTACTTC
CASSGGTVETQYF
>TRBV6-2/TRBV6-3|TRBJ2-7|.|few
TGTGCCAGCAGTTACAAGCGGGACAGGTCTTACTACGAGCAGTACTTC
CASSYKRDRSYYEQYF
>TRBV7-2|TRBJ1-1|TRBD1|.
TGTGCCAGCAGCTTATTTAGGGGACAGGACACTGAAGCTTTCTTT
CASSLFRGQDTEAFF
>TRBV19|TRBJ2-7|.|.
TGTGCCAGTAGTCCTGGGAGGATAGGAACCTACGAGCAGTACTTC
CASSPGRIGTYEQYF
>TRBV27|TRBJ1-2|.|.
TGTGCCAGCAGTTTATCCCCACAGGGAAACTATGGCTACACCTTC
CASSLSPQGNYGYTF
>TRBV2|TRBJ2-1|TRBD2|.
TGTGCCAGCAGACTAGCGGGATTCGCTGGCTCCTACAATGAGCAGTTCTTC
CASRLAGFAGSYNEQFF
>TRBV19|TRBJ1-2|.|.
TGTGCCAGTAGTATAGATCGAGGGAATGGCTACACCTTC
CASSIDRGNGYTF
>TRBV3-1/TRBV3-2|TRBJ1-3|.|.
TGTGCCAGCAGCCAAGATCTAGCCGTTGGAAACACCATATATTTT
CASSQDLAVGNTIYF